Listed below are T cell receptor beta chains from one sample, sequenced in a study of blood T cell repertoires in COVID-19. Data came from immunoSEQ multiplex PCR; TCRdb stores just in-frame clones and leaves some out. The sample records around 90,000 clones, roughly 80% being singletons. The material sequenced was peripheral blood. Every receptor here comes from a human donor in a cohort sampled during active COVID-19. The CDR3 runs from the conserved cysteine through the conserved F or W. The order of the fields is D gene, clone size, J gene, V gene, CDR3 protein, CDR3 DNA. A D gene is named only where the DNA matches it firmly. Clone size appears in some rows only: once, few, many, or a class for an expanded clone.

TRBD1	-	TRBJ1-4	TRBV6-5	CASRQGKDEKLFF	TGTGCCAGCCGACAGGGGAAGGATGAAAAACTGTTTTTT
TRBD2	-	TRBJ2-7	TRBV2	CASSEGTSGSIAAYF	TGTGCCAGCAGTGAGGGGACTAGCGGGAGTATAGCCGCGTACTTC
TRBD2	-	TRBJ2-7	TRBV6-6	CASSKKREPGYEQYF	TGTGCCAGCAGTAAGAAGCGGGAGCCCGGCTACGAGCAGTACTTC
-	-	TRBJ1-2	TRBV30	CAWSVSQAYGYTF	TGTGCCTGGAGTGTAAGTCAGGCCTATGGCTACACCTTC
-	-	TRBJ2-6	TRBV28	CASTVGGAGANVLTF	TGTGCCAGCACCGTGGGGGGTGCTGGGGCCAACGTCCTGACTTTC
TRBD1	-	TRBJ1-4	TRBV4-1	CASSRDRGEKLFF	TGCGCCAGCAGCCGGGACAGGGGCGAAAAACTGTTTTTT
TRBD1	-	TRBJ2-7	TRBV7-7	CASSSDRGHEQYF	TGTGCCAGCAGCTCGGACAGGGGGCACGAGCAGTACTTC
-	-	TRBJ2-7	TRBV4-1	CASSQHEVYEQYF	TGCGCCAGCAGCCAACATGAGGTCTACGAGCAGTACTTC
-	-	TRBJ2-2	TRBV7-2	CASSLSYSNTGELFF	TGTGCCAGCAGCTTATCATACTCTAACACCGGGGAGCTGTTTTTT
TRBD1	-	TRBJ2-7	TRBV5-1	CASSGGQGPYEQYF	TGCGCCAGCAGCGGCGGACAGGGACCCTACGAGCAGTACTTC
-	-	TRBJ1-1	TRBV3-1/TRBV3-2	CASSQYLRGTEAFF	TGTGCCAGCAGCCAATACCTGAGGGGGACTGAAGCTTTCTTT
-	-	TRBJ1-5	TRBV19	CASTPGGQYNQPQHF	TGTGCCAGTACGCCCGGTGGGCAGTATAATCAGCCCCAGCATTTT
TRBD2	-	TRBJ2-7	TRBV5-4	CASSSGGGPLEQYF	TGTGCCAGCAGCTCGGGGGGAGGGCCCCTCGAGCAGTACTTC
-	few	TRBJ2-6	TRBV14	CASSQGLDRFSGANVLTF	TGTGCCAGCAGCCAAGGTTTAGACAGGTTTTCTGGGGCCAACGTCCTGACTTTC
TRBD2	-	TRBJ2-1	TRBV29-1	CSGREAYNEQFF	TGCAGCGGGCGGGAGGCTTACAATGAGCAGTTCTTC
-	-	TRBJ1-5	TRBV6-5	CASSPRDSNQPQHF	TGTGCCAGCAGTCCGCGGGATAGCAATCAGCCCCAGCATTTT
-	once	TRBJ1-1	TRBV7-2	CASSLGGVTEAFF	TGTGCCAGCAGCTTGGGGGGTGTCACTGAAGCTTTCTTT
TRBD1	-	TRBJ1-2	TRBV6-5	CASSYSGGQGGGYTF	TGTGCCAGCAGTTACTCAGGCGGACAGGGAGGCGGCTACACCTTC
TRBD2	-	TRBJ2-7	TRBV15	CATSILAGGIGEQYF	TGTGCCACCAGTATACTAGCGGGAGGAATTGGCGAGCAGTACTTC
TRBD1	-	TRBJ1-5	TRBV6-6	CASSYSNRGNQPQHF	TGTGCCAGCAGTTACTCGAACAGGGGGAATCAGCCCCAGCATTTT
-	many	TRBJ1-2	TRBV5-6	CASTRRAGLNYGYTF	TGTGCCAGCACCCGGCGGGCAGGTCTTAACTATGGCTACACCTTC
TRBD1	-	TRBJ2-7	TRBV5-8	CASSVRDRGHEQYF	TGTGCCAGCAGCGTTCGGGACAGGGGGCACGAGCAGTACTTC
-	few	TRBJ2-6	TRBV10-1	CASSDPSGANVLTF	TGCGCCAGCAGTGACCCGTCTGGGGCCAACGTCCTGACTTTC
TRBD2	-	TRBJ2-1	TRBV14	CASSIAGGPTYNEQFF	TGTGCCAGCAGCATAGCGGGAGGGCCGACCTACAATGAGCAGTTCTTC
-	-	TRBJ1-5	TRBV6-1	CASSEAGGRGQPQHF	TGTGCCAGCAGTGAAGCGGGGGGGAGGGGGCAGCCCCAGCATTTT
TRBD1	-	TRBJ2-7	TRBV6-1	CASSERGRTLSYEQYF	TGTGCCAGCAGTGAAAGGGGGCGGACCCTCTCCTACGAGCAGTACTTC
TRBD2	-	TRBJ2-5	TRBV5-1	CASSLGASGSQETQYF	TGCGCCAGCAGCTTGGGCGCTAGCGGGAGTCAAGAGACCCAGTACTTC